Each of the 9 T cell receptor beta chains below was sequenced from the same sample in a study of blood T cell repertoires in COVID-19 (TCRdb year 2020). The library relied on the immunoSEQ multiplex PCR assay. Not all clones reach the TCRdb copy of this immuneACCESS table, which keeps in-frame sequences only. Checked studies attribute under half of the gap to unresolved V genes and leave the rest unexplained. The sample profile shows roughly 60,000 clones; 85% of them were found once. The top ten constitute approximately 16% of the sample. Sequencing input: peripheral blood. The receptors here all came from a human donor in a cohort sampled during active COVID-19.

The chain couples TRBV9 to TRBJ1-6, with 9 bases lining up with TRBD1. The CDR3 contains 15 residues. Germline assignment: CDR1 SGDLS and CDR2 YYNGEE. The J segment lost 10 bases and the V segment lost 3 bases, leaving 8 bases of the junction unmatched. This chain's CDR3 is CASSAQQGAQSPLHF. In DNA form, the CDR3 reads TGTGCCAGCAGCGCTCAACAGGGGGCACAGTCACCCCTCCACTTT.

The chain combines TRBV11-3 with TRBJ1-3; D gene ambiguous. V was shortened by 2 bases and J by 1 base, with 15 bases between the two germline ends. The germline gives CDR1 SGHNT, CDR2 YENEEA. The CDR3 sequence is 17 residues long. The CDR3 sequence is CASSLFPREVSGNTIYF. DNA of the CDR3: TGTGCCAGCAGCTTATTCCCCCGGGAAGTGTCTGGAAACACCATATATTTT.

This chain joins TRBV6-2 or TRBV6-3 and TRBJ2-7; TRBD1 matches at 7 bases. The length of the CDR3 is 15 residues. With 2 bases clipped from V and 4 bases from J, the junction kept 8 bases outside the gene matches. CDR1 MNHEY and CDR2 SVGEGT come from the germline V gene. The CDR3 DNA sequence: TGTGCCAGCAGTTACAAGTCGTCAGGGGGATACGAGCAGTACTTC. It translates to CASSYKSSGGYEQYF.

The chain carries TRBV27 and TRBJ1-6; 9 bases fit TRBD1. V trimming: 6 bases; J trimming: 13 bases; junction bases outside the gene matches: 4. The germline V gene encodes CDR1 MNHEY and CDR2 SMNVEV (reference sequence). The CDR3 has 12 amino acids. The CDR3 coding sequence is TGTGCCAGCAGGACAGGGGGGCTCCCCCTCCACTTT. Translating gives CASRTGGLPLHF.

The J gene is TRBJ2-4, the V gene TRBV3-1 (or the pseudogene TRBV3-2); 8 bases align to TRBD1. CDR1 LGHDT and CDR2 YNNKEL come from the germline V gene (reference sequence). This CDR3 is 14 amino acids long. With V trimmed by 8 bases and J by 4 bases, 7 bases remained unmatched. DNA of the CDR3: TGTGCCAGCCAACCCCGGGACAGGAAAAACATTCAGTACTTC. Encoded protein: CASQPRDRKNIQYF.

The chain links TRBV9 to TRBJ2-5; D unclear. CDR1 SGDLS and CDR2 YYNGEE come from the germline V gene. This CDR3 has 14 amino acids. V lost 1 base, J lost 7 bases, and 14 bases lay in between. CDR3 coding DNA: TGTGCCAGCAGCGTATGGAGTGAAGGCGGGACCCAGTACTTC. This translates into CASSVWSEGGTQYF. The variable domain in full, with the rest retrieved from reference TRBV9 and TRBJ2-5, is DSGVTQTPKHLITATGQRVTLRCSPRSGDLSVYWYQQSLDQGLQFLIQYYNGEERAKGNILERFSAQQFPDLHSELNLSSLELGDSALYFCASSVWSEGGTQYFGPGTRLLVL.

The chain uses TRBV7-2 and TRBJ1-2; 11 nucleotides agree with TRBD1. This CDR3 is 16 amino acids long. The ends lost 0 bases at V and 8 bases at J; junction bases unmatched: 8. Per germline, CDR1 SGHTA and CDR2 FQGNSA. The CDR3 DNA sequence: TGTGCCAGCAGCTTAGCCGCCCCGGGACAGGGGGGAGGCTACACCTTC. It is translated as CASSLAAPGQGGGYTF.

The rearrangement joins TRBV7-6 to TRBJ2-5; TRBD2 agrees at 12 bases. There are 17 residues in the CDR3. Looked up from germline, CDR1 is SGHVS and CDR2 is FNYEAQ. V was pared by 5 bases and J by 5 bases, with 12 bases of the junction left unmatched. CDR3 in DNA: TGTGCCAGCAGCAGAGTCCCTAGCGGGGGGGCCTTGGAGACCCAGTACTTC. It yields the protein CASSRVPSGGALETQYF.

This clone was observed a few times. V gene TRBV15 combines with J gene TRBJ2-4; the match to TRBD2 covers 8 bases. V was pared by 3 bases and J by 6 bases, with 7 bases of the junction left unmatched. CDR3 size: 15 residues. Germline loops: CDR1 LNHNV, CDR2 YYDKDF (reference sequence). The CDR3 reads CATSRVGGAGNIQYF. CDR3 nucleotide sequence: TGTGCCACCAGCAGGGTCGGGGGGGCAGGAAACATTCAGTACTTC.